Listed here are 3 T cell receptor beta chains from one sample, sequenced in a study of blood T cell repertoires in COVID-19. Sequencing was performed with immunoSEQ multiplex PCR; in TCRdb, only in-frame clones are kept and a portion is missing. The repertoire holds more than 65,000 clones, with approximately 82% as singletons. Specimen: peripheral blood. The receptors were sampled from a woman older than 75 with acute or convalescent COVID-19.

This chain links TRBV19 with TRBJ2-3; 9 bases align to TRBD2. The V gene's germline CDR1 is LNHDA and CDR2 SQIVND (reference sequence). V was pared by 2 bases and J by 0 bases, with 0 bases of the junction left unmatched. This CDR3 spans 15 amino acids. The CDR3, as DNA: TGTGCCAGTAGTATAACTAGCGGGAGCACAGATACGCAGTATTTT. This translates into CASSITSGSTDTQYF.

The V call is TRBV7-6, the J call TRBJ1-5, with 7 bases that match TRBD1. CDR1 and CDR2 from the germline V gene are SGHVS and FNYEAQ. Germline trimming cut 5 bases from V and 6 bases from J; bases unmatched to any gene: 10. The CDR3 consists of 15 residues. CDR3 region: CASSQRTGQSQPQHF. DNA for the CDR3: TGTGCCAGCAGCCAACGGACAGGTCAAAGTCAGCCCCAGCATTTT.

The gene calls are TRBV23-1 and TRBJ1-4, with TRBD1 matching over 7 bases. TRBV23-1 belongs to the ORF category, with a function that is uncertain. V lost 6 bases, J lost 6 bases, and 13 bases stayed unmatched. This CDR3 has 16 residues. CDR3 DNA sequence: TGCGCCAGCAGGGACCGACAGGGAGTATTTGATGAAAAACTGTTTTTT. Amino acid sequence: CASRDRQGVFDEKLFF.